This T cell receptor beta chain originates from a study of radiation and T cells in renal cell carcinoma. Germline CDR1 MNHNS, CDR2 SASEGT. This CDR3 is 17 amino acids long. Trimming left V 2 bases short and J 4 bases short, with 20 bases between. As for this clone: Its antigen remains unidentified.

This sample's time point: baseline pretreatment blood. This sample's treatment: 15 Gy SBRT to primary tumor, nephrectomy 4 weeks later. Serial blood draws occurred at baseline and 2 and 4 weeks post-SBRT. The tumor was a clear cell renal cell carcinoma. Broader study findings: Baseline intratumoral clonotype presence is unknown without pretreatment biopsies. In blood, top tumor clones expanded by 2 weeks, shrinking by 4.

The repertoire was sequenced with immunoSEQ multiplex PCR; TCRdb's copy has only in-frame clones and lacks some. The data hold approximately 120,000 clones, with 82% observed a single time. This rearrangement joins TRBV6-1 to TRBJ1-1; no firm D call. The TCR originated in a woman aged 55 to 70 with renal cell carcinoma. The sample was blood, taken from a patient whose treatment included radiotherapy and nephrectomy. The chain's CDR3 is CASSERRSIEGRTEAFF. The DNA for the CDR3 is TGTGCCAGCAGTGAAAGAAGATCAATTGAGGGTCGCACTGAAGCTTTCTTT.